These 14 T cell receptor beta chains were sequenced from one sample in a study of CD8 T cells in Susac syndrome. After extraction with the RNeasy kit, roughly 0.5 to 1 ug of the RNA was reverse transcribed using random hexamers. In TCRdb, the immunoSEQ multiplex PCR reads were re-called with MiXCR into one record per CDR3 protein. This sample has 150,000 to 180,000 distinct CDR3 sequences, with just under 97% found just once. The sequenced sample was CD8+ T cells from PBMCs. All receptors derive from a human donor with multiple sclerosis.

This clonotype turned up a few times. The rearrangement joins TRBV3-1 to TRBJ2-7; D is possibly TRBD2 (6 bases). The CDR3 is 12 amino acids. CDR1 and CDR2 (germline): LGHDT, YNNKEL (reference sequence). Trimming cost V 1 base and J 6 bases, with 7 bases left between them. In DNA, the CDR3 is TGTGCCAGCAGCCAAGGGGGAGGCGAGCAGTACGTC. It translates to CASSQGGGEQYV.

This chain's CDR3 is CASSVNWASPPLHF. For the CDR3, the DNA is TGTGCCAGCAGTGTAAACTGGGCGAGTCCACCCCTCCACTTT. The chain carries TRBV2 and TRBJ1-6; D is ambiguous. This CDR3 contains 14 residues. Trimming took 4 bases from V and 11 from J, leaving 15 bases between them. The germline V gene encodes CDR1 SNHLY and CDR2 FYNNEI.

This chain links TRBV20-1 with TRBJ2-7; D possibly corresponds to TRBD1 (7 bases). There are 15 residues in the CDR3. The V end was cut by 0 bases, the J end by 3 bases, with 15 bases between. Germline CDR1 DFQATT, CDR2 SNEGSKA (reference sequence). DNA for the CDR3: TGCAGTGCTAGAGATCTTGGAGGGGGCCTCTACGAGCAGTACTTC. Translation: CSARDLGGGLYEQYF.

The CDR3: CRASGHGNQPQHF. In DNA form, the CDR3 reads TGCAGAGCGTCCGGCCACGGCAATCAGCCCCAGCATTTT. This chain connects TRBV20-1 to TRBJ1-5; D uncertain. The CDR3 loop spans 13 amino acids. CDR1 is DFQATT and CDR2 is SNEGSKA in the germline V gene (reference sequence).

This clonotype was recorded once. This CDR3 reads CASSPGGGDYGYTF. The CDR3, as DNA: TGTGCCAGCAGTCCAGGGGGCGGAGACTATGGCTACACCTTC. The rearrangement uses TRBV27 and TRBJ1-2, with 8 bases that match TRBD1. J was trimmed by 3 bases and V by 5 bases; bases with no gene match: 5. Germline V gives CDR1 MNHEY, CDR2 SMNVEV (reference sequence). This CDR3 comprises 14 residues.

The chain links TRBV15 to TRBJ1-5; D gene uncertain. CDR1 LNHNV and CDR2 YYDKDF come from the germline V gene (reference sequence). CDR3 length equals 16 residues. V dropped 3 bases and J dropped 4 bases, with 16 bases sitting between them. The CDR3 loop is CATSRAPKVTNQPQHF. In DNA, the CDR3 is TGTGCCACCAGCAGGGCCCCAAAAGTGACAAATCAGCCCCAGCATTTT.

This clonotype was seen only once. The chain joins TRBV10-3 to TRBJ1-1; perhaps TRBD1 as D (6 bases). The germline V and J ends were trimmed by 6 bases and 8 bases, with 25 bases remaining between them. The CDR3 spans 16 residues. CDR1 ENHRY and CDR2 SYGVKD come from the germline V gene. The CDR3 loop reads CAIRERTETGGAEAFF. Written as DNA, the CDR3 is TGTGCCATCAGGGAACGGACAGAGACTGGGGGGGCAGAAGCTTTCTTT.

The rearrangement links TRBV20-1 to TRBJ2-5, with 9 bases that match TRBD1. This CDR3 spans 15 amino acids. Germline V gene sequence: CDR1 DFQATT, CDR2 SNEGSKA (reference sequence). The V and J ends lost 3 bases and 3 bases, in that order; junction bases with no gene match: 8. DNA of the CDR3: TGCAGTGCTAGCTTAGGGACAGGGAGGGAAGAGACCCAGTACTTC. Its translation: CSASLGTGREETQYF.

J is TRBJ2-2 and V is TRBV6-2 or TRBV6-3; no clear D. CDR3 length: 13 residues. Trimming cost V 0 bases and J 10 bases, with 9 bases left between them. Germline-derived CDR1 and CDR2 are MNHEY and SVGEGT. The CDR3 spells CASSYSRLVELFF. The CDR3 nucleotides read TGTGCCAGCAGTTACTCAAGGCTGGTGGAGCTGTTTTTT.

V usage is TRBV3-1 and J usage is TRBJ2-5, with D maybe TRBD2 (7 bases). With 0 bases removed from V and 5 bases from J, the gap between germline ends came to 16 bases. This CDR3 has 16 amino acids. CDR1 and CDR2 (germline): LGHDT, YNNKEL (reference sequence). CDR3 residues: CASSQDAGAAEETQYF. CDR3 sequence (DNA): TGTGCCAGCAGCCAAGACGCGGGGGCCGCGGAGGAGACCCAGTACTTC.

The rearrangement uses TRBV29-1 and TRBJ2-3, with 11 bases lining up with TRBD2. Germline V gene lookup returns CDR1 SQVTM and CDR2 ANQGSEA. This CDR3 is 17 amino acids long. The J segment lost 0 bases and the V segment lost 3 bases, leaving 8 bases of the junction unmatched. CDR3 residues: CSVDGLAGGLSTDTQYF. As DNA, the CDR3 is TGCAGCGTTGATGGTCTAGCGGGGGGCCTCAGCACAGATACGCAGTATTTT.

The chain couples TRBV3-1 to TRBJ1-5; tentative D call: TRBD1 (5 bases). V dropped 0 bases and J dropped 1 base, with 16 bases sitting between them. The germline V gene has CDR1 LGHDT and CDR2 YNNKEL (reference sequence). The CDR3 runs to 18 residues. CDR3 protein: CASSQDKADPGSNQPQHF. In DNA form, the CDR3 reads TGTGCCAGCAGCCAAGATAAGGCAGACCCAGGGAGCAATCAGCCCCAGCATTTT.

The chain uses TRBV20-1 and TRBJ1-4, with D possibly being TRBD1 (6 bases). This CDR3 comprises 14 residues. Germline CDR1 DFQATT, CDR2 SNEGSKA (reference sequence). CDR3 nucleotide sequence: TGCAGGGCCGGGGGGGGGCAGAGAGATGAAAAACTGTTTTTT. It specifies CRAGGGQRDEKLFF.

This chain uses TRBV9 with TRBJ2-3; the match to TRBD2 covers 9 bases. Germline CDR1 SGDLS, CDR2 YYNGEE. The junction had 5 bases not matched to a gene; V was cut back by 4 bases and J by 2 bases. The CDR3 contains 15 residues. CDR3 in amino acids: CASSLLAGDTDTQYF. CDR3 DNA: TGTGCCAGCAGCCTATTAGCGGGGGACACAGATACGCAGTATTTT.